This T cell receptor beta chain was found in a study of regulatory T cells in long-lasting Graves disease. The study's findings and limits: Tissue studied was limited to peripheral blood, excluding thyroid tissue.

A note on this clonotype: What it recognizes is unknown.

Time point given: newly diagnosed GD, antithyroid drugs for less than 3 months. The TCR library was made from RNA that had been extracted from PBMCs in TRIzol. Germline loops: CDR1 MNHEY, CDR2 SVGEGT. The ends lost 6 bases at V and 8 bases at J; junction bases unmatched: 8. There are 15 residues in the CDR3. CDR3 regions were amplified by Arm-PCR using iRepertoire HTBI primers to build TCR beta libraries. TCRdb called the multiplex PCR reads again in MiXCR, with one record for every CDR3 protein. The sample carries around 460,000 distinct CDR3 sequences, approximately 14% recorded once. The data were also submitted as part of a second study, on T cells in Graves' hyperthyroidism and ophthalmopathy. Turning to that study: RT-PCR in the first round (using the HTBI primer set) targeted the TCR CDR3.

The sample was peripheral blood mononuclear cells (PBMCs), taken at new diagnosis, from a patient treated with antithyroid drugs. The chain links TRBV6-2 or TRBV6-3 to TRBJ2-1; 12 bases line up with TRBD1. This TCR came from a woman aged 45-65 years with Graves disease. The CDR3 reads CASRSGQGASHEQFF. CDR3 coding DNA: TGTGCCAGCAGATCGGGACAGGGGGCGTCCCATGAGCAGTTCTTC.